These 8 T cell receptor beta chains were all obtained from the same sample, sequenced in a study of blood T cell repertoires in COVID-19. Clones were read by immunoSEQ multiplex PCR, and TCRdb kept only the in-frame ones, dropping some. The repertoire holds some 530,000 clones, roughly 88% seen once, with about 3% in the top ten. The sequenced sample was peripheral blood. The receptors here all came from a human donor in a cohort sampled during active COVID-19.

The chain combines TRBV5-1 with TRBJ2-7, with 9 bases lining up with TRBD1. CDR1 and CDR2 (germline): SGHRS, YFSETQ. This CDR3 is built from 15 residues. V lost 4 bases, J lost 2 bases, and 7 bases stayed unmatched. The CDR3 DNA is TGCGCCAGCAGCCCGACAGGGGGTAAGGCCTACGAGCAGTACTTC. Its protein is CASSPTGGKAYEQYF.

The chain joins TRBV2 to TRBJ1-2; unclear D gene. Germline CDR1 SNHLY, CDR2 FYNNEI. This CDR3 has 15 residues. The germline V and J ends were trimmed by 5 bases and 0 bases, with 13 bases remaining between them. The CDR3 DNA follows: TGTGCCAGCAGTCCCTCAGGTGTAGCTAACTATGGCTACACCTTC. It yields the protein CASSPSGVANYGYTF.

Only one count was recorded for this clone. The chain links TRBV9 to TRBJ2-2, with D maybe TRBD1 (6 bases). CDR3 length: 16 amino acids. V dropped 4 bases and J dropped 3 bases, with 16 bases sitting between them. Germline loops: CDR1 SGDLS, CDR2 YYNGEE. The DNA of the CDR3 is TGTGCCAGCAGCTTATTCGCCAGGGGTTACACCGGGGAGCTGTTTTTT. This codes for CASSLFARGYTGELFF.

The chain employs TRBV2 and TRBJ2-1; 13 nucleotides line up with TRBD2. The V gene end was trimmed by 5 bases and the J gene end by 8 bases; junction bases not matched to a gene: 3. CDR1 SNHLY and CDR2 FYNNEI come from the germline V gene. There are 14 residues in the CDR3. The CDR3 nucleotides read TGTGCCAGCAGTCCCGGACTAGCGGGAGATGAGCAGTTCTTC. Translating gives CASSPGLAGDEQFF.

This clone was seen once. V is TRBV7-3 and J is TRBJ2-6; D perhaps matches TRBD2 (5 bases). Trimming took 5 bases from V and 0 from J, leaving 17 bases between them. The CDR3 is made up of 18 amino acids. CDR1 SGHTA and CDR2 FQGTGA come from the germline V gene. This CDR3 is CASSPIAGHNSGANVLTF. The CDR3 DNA sequence: TGTGCCAGCAGCCCAATCGCGGGCCACAACTCTGGGGCCAACGTCCTGACTTTC.

The rearrangement links TRBV6-2 or TRBV6-3 to TRBJ1-2, with D hard to call. Germline CDR1 reads MNHEY; CDR2 reads SVGEGT. The CDR3 runs to 14 residues. V was cut by 2 bases and J by 4 bases, with 11 bases left in between. CDR3 in DNA: TGTGCCAGCAGTTACGACGTTCCAGGCTATGGCTACACCTTC. This translates into CASSYDVPGYGYTF.

The chain carries TRBV7-2 and TRBJ2-7; 7 bases agree with TRBD1. The CDR3 has 15 residues. The J segment lost 1 base and the V segment lost 6 bases, leaving 9 bases of the junction unmatched. Germline CDR1 SGHTA, CDR2 FQGNSA. The CDR3 sequence is CASRADRSKSYEQYF. The CDR3 nucleotides read TGTGCCAGCAGGGCGGACAGGAGCAAGTCCTACGAGCAGTACTTC.

V usage is TRBV10-2 and J usage is TRBJ1-5, with 7 nucleotides matching TRBD1. Germline CDR1 reads WSHSY; CDR2 reads SAAADI. CDR3 length: 16 residues. With V trimmed by 2 bases and J by 0 bases, 4 bases remained unmatched. CDR3 nucleotides: TGCGCCAGCAGTGAGGGCAGGGGGATTAGCAATCAGCCCCAGCATTTT. Translating it yields CASSEGRGISNQPQHF.